This is a list of T cell receptor beta chains from one sample in a study of shared clonotypes between healthy human individuals. TCRdb's copy holds only in-frame clones and misses some; the assay was immunoSEQ multiplex PCR. The table records about 480,000 clones, approximately 79% of them present only once. The sample consisted of PBMCs. These receptors were taken from a woman between 35 and 50 years old in good health. Some clones in this sample may be carry-over from other donors' samples. The CDR3 runs from the conserved cysteine through the conserved F or W. D genes are given only for firm matches. Clone sizes are given selectively: once, few, many, or a class where the clone is expanded.

v_call	j_call	d_call	cdr3_length	clone_size	cdr3_nt	cdr3_aa
TRBV27	TRBJ2-5	.	15	.	TGTGCCAGCAGCCCCCCTGGGGCTGCCAGGAGGACCCAGTACTTC	CASSPPGAARRTQYF
TRBV18	TRBJ1-4	TRBD1	15	.	TGTGCCAGCTCACCCTGGGGACAGGGTGGGGAAAAACTGTTTTTT	CASSPWGQGGEKLFF
TRBV9	TRBJ2-1	.	14	.	TGTGCCAGCAGCGTGGGGGGAGGATCCTTGGAGCAGTTCTTC	CASSVGGGSLEQFF
TRBV9	TRBJ1-5	TRBD1	18	.	TGTGCCAGCAGCGGAGGGCGAGGGGGCGGAAGAAGCAATCAGCCCCAGCATTTT	CASSGGRGGGRSNQPQHF
TRBV27	TRBJ1-4	.	13	.	TGTGCCAGCAGGACGGTCTTGAATGAAAAACTGTTTTTT	CASRTVLNEKLFF
TRBV2	TRBJ1-2	.	12	.	TGTGCCAGCAGTGAAACAGGGATTGGCTACACCTTC	CASSETGIGYTF
TRBV2	TRBJ2-5	TRBD2	14	few	TGTGCCAGCAGTGAGCGGGAGGGCCGGGAGACCCAGTACTTC	CASSEREGRETQYF
TRBV25-1	TRBJ2-5	.	14	.	TGTGCCAGCAGTGAGGGTCAGATACAAGAGACCCAGTACTTC	CASSEGQIQETQYF
TRBV18	TRBJ2-2	TRBD1	13	.	TGTGCCAGCTCGGACAGGGGCACCGGGGAGCTGTTTTTT	CASSDRGTGELFF
TRBV4-1	TRBJ2-1	TRBD1	16	once	TGCGCCAGCAGCCCTGGACAGGGTCGGTCCTACAATGAGCAGTTCTTC	CASSPGQGRSYNEQFF
TRBV18	TRBJ2-1	.	13	few	TGTGCCAGCTCACTTGCGCGGGACGTTGAGCAGTTCTTC	CASSLARDVEQFF
TRBV9	TRBJ2-1	.	14	.	TGTGCCAGCAGCGTTGGTAGGTCCTACAATGAGCAGTTCTTC	CASSVGRSYNEQFF
TRBV28	TRBJ2-7	TRBD2	14	.	TGTGCCAGCAGTTTGGGAGGGGCCCTCGGCGAGCAGTACTTC	CASSLGGALGEQYF
TRBV28	TRBJ2-1	.	14	.	TGTGCCAGCAGGGACGGGACATCCTACAATGAGCAGTTCTTC	CASRDGTSYNEQFF
TRBV15	TRBJ1-3	TRBD1	17	.	TGTGCCACCAGCTCCCTCGTCGGGACAGGGGCTGGAAACACCATATATTTT	CATSSLVGTGAGNTIYF
TRBV28	TRBJ1-2	.	14	.	TGTGCCAGCAGTTTTATAGCCAGATTCTATGGCTACACCTTC	CASSFIARFYGYTF
TRBV7-6	TRBJ1-4	TRBD1	16	.	TGTGCCAGCAGCCTTTCGACAGGGGACAGGGGTGAAAAACTGTTTTTT	CASSLSTGDRGEKLFF
TRBV18	TRBJ2-7	.	12	.	TGTGCCAGCTCAGGCATAACCTACGAGCAGTACTTC	CASSGITYEQYF
TRBV10-3	TRBJ1-4	.	14	.	TGTGCCATCAGTGAGTCCCAGGGGAGAGAAAAACTGTTTTTT	CAISESQGREKLFF
TRBV30	TRBJ2-1	TRBD2	16	.	TGTGCCTGCCCCAGGGGTGGGGGACTAGCCCACAATGAGCAGTTCTTC	CACPRGGGLAHNEQFF
TRBV5-1	TRBJ1-2	.	15	.	TGCGCCAGCAGCTTGGTCCCAGAGTCAAACTATGGCTACACCTTC	CASSLVPESNYGYTF
TRBV18	TRBJ2-7	.	12	.	TGTGCCAGCTCACCAAACAATTACGAGCAGTACTTC	CASSPNNYEQYF